This T cell receptor (beta chain) was sequenced during a study of regulatory T cells in long-lasting Graves disease. Time point of the sample: newly diagnosed GD, antithyroid drugs for less than 3 months. The TCR library was made from RNA extracted from PBMCs. The authors drew patients from an endocrinology department in Xi'an, China. Both iRepertoire HTBI primers and Arm-PCR of CDR3 regions were used to build the TCR beta libraries. MiXCR was run by TCRdb on the multiplex PCR reads, yielding one entry per CDR3 protein. The sample has 680,000 or so distinct CDR3 sequences, about 15% seen once. This clonotype was found many times. No antigen is known for it. Points from the study as a whole: Among persistent patients, a larger number of public clonotypes were shared (around 2,700) than among newly diagnosed patients (about 970).

Trimming pared 0 bases from V and 6 bases from J, leaving 6 bases between. Germline V gives CDR1 SGHRS, CDR2 YFSETQ. The CDR3 length is 12 residues. These data were also reused for a study on T cells in Graves' hyperthyroidism and ophthalmopathy. As that study records: Appearing also in blood were most of the thyroid clonotypes expanded above 0.001.

Sequences were derived from peripheral blood mononuclear cells (PBMCs), sampled at new diagnosis, from a patient treated with antithyroid drugs. This chain uses TRBV5-1 with TRBJ1-1, with no clear D. This clonotype was sampled from a woman aged 25-40 years with Graves disease. The CDR3: CASSLDRSEAFF. The CDR3 DNA reads as TGCGCCAGCAGCTTGGATAGGTCTGAAGCTTTCTTT.